What follows are 14 T cell receptor beta chains derived from one specimen sequenced in a study of T-cell reconstitution after alpha-beta-depleted transplantation in children. Unique molecular identifiers were incorporated into the prepared TCRbeta library. TCRdb analysed the PCR reads with MiXCR anew, one entry per CDR3 protein. The table has approximately 640,000 distinct CDR3 sequences, roughly 17% seen once. The specimen comprised PBMCs from the stem cell graft donor, sampled from the stem cell graft. All receptors come from a human donor who donated a stem cell graft to a child with acute myeloid leukemia.

This clonotype was recorded a few times. The V and J genes are TRBV20-1 and TRBJ2-1; 10 positions agree with TRBD2. CDR1 and CDR2 from the germline V gene are DFQATT and SNEGSKA (reference sequence). This CDR3 contains 17 residues. V was pared by 5 bases and J by 2 bases, with 12 bases of the junction left unmatched. The DNA for the CDR3 is TGCAGTGCTCATTTTTCAACTAGCGGGGCCGCCTACAATGAGCAGTTCTTC. Translating gives CSAHFSTSGAAYNEQFF.

This clonotype has at least ten counts. J is TRBJ2-5 and V is TRBV20-1; 14 bases are a match to TRBD2. J lost 5 bases, V lost 1 base, and 3 bases had no gene match. The length of the CDR3 is 15 residues. Germline CDR1 is DFQATT and CDR2 is SNEGSKA (reference sequence). The CDR3 DNA reads TGCAGTGCTAGAGGACTAGCGGGGGGGCTGGAGACCCAGTACTTC. This codes for CSARGLAGGLETQYF.

The sample holds many counts of this clonotype. The J gene is TRBJ2-7, the V gene TRBV6-2 or TRBV6-3, with a tentative D call TRBD1 (6 bases). Trimming took 0 bases from V and 5 from J, leaving 11 bases between them. Per the germline V gene, CDR1 is MNHEY and CDR2 is SVGEGT. The CDR3 consists of 14 residues. CDR3 region: CASSYSNRVHEQYF. The CDR3 nucleotides are TGTGCCAGCAGTTACTCGAACAGGGTCCACGAGCAGTACTTC.

This clonotype was recorded many times. V and J are TRBV7-9 and TRBJ1-2, with TRBD1 as a possible D gene (6 bases). Trimming took off 6 bases at V and 5 bases at J, with 22 bases between the two ends. Germline CDR1 is SEHNR and CDR2 is FQNEAQ (reference sequence). The CDR3 has 16 residues. As DNA, the CDR3 is TGTGCCAGCAGACCCAAGGGACAAGAAGGCAATTATGGCTACACCTTC. It translates to CASRPKGQEGNYGYTF.

This clonotype appeared many times. The chain combines TRBV20-1 with TRBJ2-1; TRBD2 might be the D (5 bases). The CDR3 contains 13 residues. Per germline, CDR1 DFQATT and CDR2 SNEGSKA (reference sequence). The germline V and J ends were trimmed by 3 bases and 0 bases, with 6 bases remaining between them. CDR3 DNA: TGCAGTGCTAGCGGGAACTCCTACAATGAGCAGTTCTTC. Its protein product is CSASGNSYNEQFF.

This clonotype was counted at least ten times. The chain recombines TRBV7-9 with TRBJ2-3; TRBD1 aligns across 7 bases. Germline CDR1 SEHNR, CDR2 FQNEAQ (reference sequence). This CDR3 is 14 amino acids long. V was pared by 5 bases and J by 2 bases, with 4 bases of the junction left unmatched. The CDR3 spells CASSAGGFTDTQYF. The CDR3 bases are TGTGCCAGCAGCGCAGGGGGATTCACAGATACGCAGTATTTT.

This clonotype was recorded a few times. This rearrangement joins TRBV5-1 to TRBJ2-3; TRBD2 aligns across 8 bases. With V trimmed by 7 bases and J by 2 bases, 3 bases remained unmatched. The CDR3 spans 13 residues. Germline assignment: CDR1 SGHRS and CDR2 YFSETQ. The chain's CDR3 is CASGGGTTDTQYF. CDR3 coding DNA: TGCGCCAGCGGCGGGGGGACCACAGATACGCAGTATTTT.

This chain connects TRBV29-1 to TRBJ1-3; D gene ambiguous. CDR1 is SQVTM and CDR2 is ANQGSEA in the germline V gene. The CDR3 runs to 14 residues. V shed 2 bases and J shed 4 bases, with 12 bases lying between them. CDR3 protein: CSVEQRPPGNTIYF. CDR3 nucleotides: TGCAGCGTTGAACAAAGACCGCCGGGAAACACCATATATTTT.

The CDR3 DNA reads as TGTGCCAGCAGCCAAATGACAGGGAGGGAGACCCAGTACTTC. It is translated as CASSQMTGRETQYF. The chain links TRBV14 to TRBJ2-5; maybe TRBD1 (7 bases). Germline CDR1 is SGHDN and CDR2 is FVKESK. This CDR3 region has 14 residues. Trimming removed 2 bases at V and 5 bases at J, with 12 bases between.

There are a few counts of this clonotype. The genes are TRBV13 and TRBJ1-1, with TRBD1 as a possible D gene (5 bases). The CDR3 sequence is 12 residues long. CDR1 PRHDT and CDR2 FYEKMQ come from the germline V gene (reference sequence). Trimming pared 0 bases from V and 9 bases from J, leaving 8 bases between. The CDR3 nucleotides read TGTGCCAGCAGCTTAGGCCGACAGAAAGCTTTCTTT. It yields the protein CASSLGRQKAFF.

Worth noting for this clonotype: Compared with germline, one end of the junction differs, possibly owing to a read error. The V gene is TRBV20-1, the J gene TRBJ1-4, with D tentatively TRBD1 (5 bases). This CDR3 spans 17 amino acids. CDR1 DFQATT and CDR2 SNEGSKA come from the germline V gene (reference sequence). CDR3 residues: CCALLPFAGLTNEKLFF. The CDR3 DNA sequence: TGCTGTGCTCTCCTCCCATTCGCGGGACTGACTAATGAAAAACTGTTTTTT.

This sequence joins TRBV30 and TRBJ1-6; D is ambiguous. Germline V gene lookup returns CDR1 GTSNPN and CDR2 SVGIG (reference sequence). This CDR3 has 12 residues. With 2 bases removed from V and 7 bases from J, the gap between germline ends came to 6 bases. The CDR3 DNA reads TGTGCCTGGAGTCGGGGAAATTCACCCCTCCACTTT. Encoded protein: CAWSRGNSPLHF.

The sample holds many counts of this clonotype. The rearrangement links TRBV7-2 to TRBJ2-2; D is possibly TRBD1 or TRBD2 (5 bases each). There are 14 residues in the CDR3. V lost 6 bases and J lost 7, with 15 bases in between. From germline, CDR1 is SGHTA and CDR2 FQGNSA. The CDR3 sequence: CASSSGTAYGELFF. The CDR3 nucleotides are TGTGCCAGCAGTTCCGGGACGGCTTACGGGGAGCTGTTTTTT.

This clonotype was seen ten or more times. The V gene is TRBV15, the J gene TRBJ1-1, with D tentatively TRBD1 (5 bases). V was trimmed by 5 bases and J by 5 bases, leaving 15 bases between them. Germline CDR1 LNHNV, CDR2 YYDKDF (reference sequence). The CDR3 is 14 amino acids. This chain's CDR3 is CATSGRHEGTEAFF. CDR3 DNA: TGTGCCACCAGCGGTAGACACGAGGGGACTGAAGCTTTCTTT.